This TCR beta chain derives from a study of regulatory and conventional T cells in RAG deficiency. Clones were read by immunoSEQ multiplex PCR, and TCRdb kept only the in-frame ones, dropping some. The table has tens of thousands of clones, approximately 90% seen once; the top ten hold 0.51%. CDR1 is LNHDA and CDR2 is SQIVND in the germline V gene (reference sequence). The CDR3 is 17 amino acids. With 8 bases removed from V and 4 bases from J, the gap between germline ends came to 26 bases. Genomic DNA came from blood conventional CD4+ T cells gated CD25-low CD127-high. This sample was shared with a second study, whose subject was regulatory T cells. That source adds: Primers: 52 TRBV forward and 13 TRBJ reverse.

The rearrangement uses TRBV19 and TRBJ1-2; D not resolved. The TCR comes from a human donor in good health. The sequenced material came from CD4+ effector T cells sorted from blood. The CDR3 reads CASSHPLGTKKVYGYTF. Here the CDR3 DNA reads TGTGCCAGTTCGCATCCCCTCGGAACCAAAAAGGTCTATGGCTACACCTTC.